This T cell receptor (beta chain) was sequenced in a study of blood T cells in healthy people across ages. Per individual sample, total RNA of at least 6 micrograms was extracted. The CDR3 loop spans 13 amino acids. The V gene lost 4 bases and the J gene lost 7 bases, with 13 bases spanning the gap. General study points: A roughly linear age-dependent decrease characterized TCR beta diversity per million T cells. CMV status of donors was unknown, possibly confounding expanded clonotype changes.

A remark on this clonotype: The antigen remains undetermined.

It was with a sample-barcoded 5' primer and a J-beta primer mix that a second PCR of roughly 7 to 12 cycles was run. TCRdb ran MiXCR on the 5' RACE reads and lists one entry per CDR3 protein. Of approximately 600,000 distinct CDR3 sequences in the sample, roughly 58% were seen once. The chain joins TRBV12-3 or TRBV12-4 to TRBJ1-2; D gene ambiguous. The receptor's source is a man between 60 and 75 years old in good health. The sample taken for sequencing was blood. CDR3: CASSYGRLAGYTF. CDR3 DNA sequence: TGTGCCAGCAGTTACGGCAGGCTCGCTGGCTACACCTTC.